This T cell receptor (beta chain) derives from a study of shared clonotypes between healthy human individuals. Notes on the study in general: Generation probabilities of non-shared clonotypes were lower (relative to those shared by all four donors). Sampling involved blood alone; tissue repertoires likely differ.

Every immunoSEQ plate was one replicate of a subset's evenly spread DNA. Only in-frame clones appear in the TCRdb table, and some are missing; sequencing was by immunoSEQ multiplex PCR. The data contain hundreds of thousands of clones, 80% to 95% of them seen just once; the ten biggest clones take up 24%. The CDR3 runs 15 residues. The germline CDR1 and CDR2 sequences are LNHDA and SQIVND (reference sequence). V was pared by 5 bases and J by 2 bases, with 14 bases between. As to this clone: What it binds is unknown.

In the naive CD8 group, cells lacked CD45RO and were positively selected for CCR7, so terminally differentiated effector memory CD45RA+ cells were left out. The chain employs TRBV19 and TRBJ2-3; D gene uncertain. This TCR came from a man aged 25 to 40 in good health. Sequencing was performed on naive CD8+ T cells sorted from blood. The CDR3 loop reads CASSLAAQNTDTQYF. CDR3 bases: TGTGCCAGTAGTTTAGCCGCCCAGAACACAGATACGCAGTATTTT.